This TCR beta chain was documented in a study of cytomegalovirus exposure and HLA in healthy donors. Overall study findings and caveats: At a 0.05 false discovery rate, a later analysis found 16,951 TCR beta sequences to be associated with HLA alleles. In a later analysis, TCR association rates varied by HLA locus: DRB1 most, HLA-C fewest.

Vbeta (60) and Jbeta (13) primers were used in the PCR. Sequenced by immunoSEQ multiplex PCR; TCRdb stores in-frame clones only, minus some. The sample holds about 150,000 clones, 80% to 85% seen once. A word on this clone: The antigen remains undetermined. Sequence at one end of the junction differs from germline and may be a read error.

Germline-derived CDR1 and CDR2 are SGHAT and FQDESV (reference sequence). The CDR3 has 15 amino acids. The clonotype was recovered from a woman younger than 35 in good health and CMV-seronegative. The sample consisted of PBMCs. The V and J genes are TRBV11-1 and TRBJ2-5; D is perhaps TRBD1 (6 bases). The CDR3 loop is CASSSRPGDQETQYF. CDR3 nucleotides: TGTGCCAGCAGCTCGCGCCCAGGGGACCAGGAGACCCAGTACTTC. Drawing the rest from reference TRBV11-1 and TRBJ2-5, the complete variable domain is EAEVAQSPRYKITEKSQAVAFWCDPISGHATLYWYRQILGQGPELLVQFQDESVVDDSQLPKDRFSAERLKGVDSTLKIQPAELGDSAMYLCASSSRPGDQETQYFGPGTRLLVL.